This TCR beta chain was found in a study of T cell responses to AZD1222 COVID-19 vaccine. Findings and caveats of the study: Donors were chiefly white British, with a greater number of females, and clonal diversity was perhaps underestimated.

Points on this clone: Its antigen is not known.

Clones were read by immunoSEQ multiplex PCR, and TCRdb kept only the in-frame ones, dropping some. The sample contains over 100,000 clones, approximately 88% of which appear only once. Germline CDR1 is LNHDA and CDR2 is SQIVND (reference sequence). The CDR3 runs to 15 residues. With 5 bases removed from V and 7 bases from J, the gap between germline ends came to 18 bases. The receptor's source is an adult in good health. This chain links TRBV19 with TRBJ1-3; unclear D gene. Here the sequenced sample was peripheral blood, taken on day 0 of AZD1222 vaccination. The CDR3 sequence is CASSPTTGASNTIYF. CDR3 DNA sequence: TGTGCCAGTAGTCCGACGACCGGCGCGTCGAACACCATATATTTT.